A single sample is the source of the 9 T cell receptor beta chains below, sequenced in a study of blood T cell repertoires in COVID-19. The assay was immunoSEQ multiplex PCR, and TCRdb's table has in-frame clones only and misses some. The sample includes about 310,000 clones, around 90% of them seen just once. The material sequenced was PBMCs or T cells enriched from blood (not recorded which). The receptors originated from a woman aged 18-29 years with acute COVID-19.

DNA for the CDR3: TGTGCCAGCAGCTTGGAGCGGGGCAGGGCCCCAAAGATGAACACTGAAGCTTTCTTT. This gives the protein CASSLERGRAPKMNTEAFF. The chain carries TRBV5-8 and TRBJ1-1; a possible D gene is TRBD1 (5 bases). The CDR3 has 19 residues. Trimming left V 0 bases short and J 0 bases short, with 21 bases between. Germline CDR1 is SGHTS and CDR2 is YDEGEE.

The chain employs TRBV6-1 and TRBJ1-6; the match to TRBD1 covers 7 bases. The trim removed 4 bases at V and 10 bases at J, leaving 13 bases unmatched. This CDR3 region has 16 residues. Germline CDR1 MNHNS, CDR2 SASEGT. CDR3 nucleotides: TGTGCCAGCAGTGCCCAGCATCGACAGGGAGAATCACCCCTCCACTTT. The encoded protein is CASSAQHRQGESPLHF.

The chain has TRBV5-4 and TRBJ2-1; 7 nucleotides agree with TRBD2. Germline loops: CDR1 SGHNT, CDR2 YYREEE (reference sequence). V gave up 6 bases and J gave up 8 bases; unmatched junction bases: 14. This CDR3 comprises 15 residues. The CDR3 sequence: CASTLGGEGLYEQFF. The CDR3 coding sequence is TGTGCCAGCACTCTTGGAGGGGAGGGCCTTTATGAGCAGTTCTTC. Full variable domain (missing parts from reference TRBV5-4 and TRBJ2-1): ETGVTQSPTHLIKTRGQQVTLRCSSQSGHNTVSWYQQALGQGPQFIFQYYREEENGRGNFPPRFSGLQFPNYSSELNVNALELDDSALYLCASTLGGEGLYEQFFGPGTRLTVL.

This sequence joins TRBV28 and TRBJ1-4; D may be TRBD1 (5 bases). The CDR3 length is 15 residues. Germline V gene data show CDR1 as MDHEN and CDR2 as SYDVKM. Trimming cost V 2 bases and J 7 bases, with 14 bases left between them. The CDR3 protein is CASSLGGAWGEKLFF. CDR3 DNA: TGTGCCAGCAGTTTAGGAGGGGCCTGGGGTGAAAAACTGTTTTTT.

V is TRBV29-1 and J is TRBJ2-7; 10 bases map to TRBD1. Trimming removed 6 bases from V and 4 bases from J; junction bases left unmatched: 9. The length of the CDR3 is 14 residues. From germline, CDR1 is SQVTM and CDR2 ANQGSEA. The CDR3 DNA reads TGCAGCGTCCAACGGGGGACAGGGGCTTACGAGCAGTACTTC. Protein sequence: CSVQRGTGAYEQYF.

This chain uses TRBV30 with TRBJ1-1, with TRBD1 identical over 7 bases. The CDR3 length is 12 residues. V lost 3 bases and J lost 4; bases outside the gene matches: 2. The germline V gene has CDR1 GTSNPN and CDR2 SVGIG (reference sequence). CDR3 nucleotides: TGTGCCTGGAGAGACAGGGCCACTGAAGCTTTCTTT. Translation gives CAWRDRATEAFF. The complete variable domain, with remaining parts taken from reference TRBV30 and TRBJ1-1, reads SQTIHQWPATLVQPVGSPLSLECTVEGTSNPNLYWYRQAAGRGLQLLFYSVGIGQISSEVPQNLSASRPQDRQFILSSKKLLLSDSGFYLCAWRDRATEAFFGQGTRLTVV.

CDR3: CASSYLGGKGYEQYF. For the CDR3, the DNA is TGTGCCAGCAGTTATTTGGGAGGGAAGGGCTACGAGCAGTACTTC. This chain connects TRBV6-5 to TRBJ2-7, with 7 bases identical to TRBD2. V gave up 3 bases and J gave up 3 bases; unmatched junction bases: 8. Germline V gene lookup returns CDR1 MNHEY and CDR2 SVGAGI. The CDR3 is 15 residues long.

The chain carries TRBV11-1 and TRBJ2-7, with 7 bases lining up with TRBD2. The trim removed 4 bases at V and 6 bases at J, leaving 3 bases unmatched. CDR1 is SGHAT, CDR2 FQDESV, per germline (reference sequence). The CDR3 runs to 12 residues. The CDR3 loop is CASSSSGGEQYF. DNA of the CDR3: TGTGCCAGCAGCTCGTCGGGGGGCGAGCAGTACTTC.

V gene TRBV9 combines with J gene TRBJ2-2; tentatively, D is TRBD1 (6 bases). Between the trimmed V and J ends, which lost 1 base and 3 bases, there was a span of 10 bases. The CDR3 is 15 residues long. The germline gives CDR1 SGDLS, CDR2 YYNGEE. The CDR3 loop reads CASSVRGSYTGELFF. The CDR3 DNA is TGTGCCAGCAGCGTAAGGGGGAGCTACACCGGGGAGCTGTTTTTT.